The 8 T cell receptor beta chains below all came from one sample that was sequenced in a study of identical twins. From the 5' RACE reads, TCRdb called clonotypes with MiXCR, one entry per CDR3 protein. The sample holds 750,000 to 950,000 distinct CDR3 sequences, roughly 12% seen once. These same data were also listed under a study on yellow fever vaccine responses in identical twins.

Source material: PBMCs. These receptors all stem from a woman in her late teens or twenties in good health.

This clonotype was seen ten or more times. CDR3 in DNA: TGTGCCAGCAGTGTCAGGCCAAACACCGGGGAGCTGTTTTTT. Its protein product is CASSVRPNTGELFF. This chain connects TRBV12-3 or TRBV12-4 to TRBJ2-2; D gene unclear. With 5 bases removed from V and 2 bases from J, the gap between germline ends came to 9 bases. CDR3 length: 14 amino acids.

Many counts were recorded for this clonotype. V is TRBV3-1 and J is TRBJ2-1, with TRBD2 matching over 12 bases. Germline assignment: CDR1 LGHDT and CDR2 YNNKEL (reference sequence). V was clipped by 4 bases and J by 7 bases; unmatched bases: 5. The CDR3 runs to 15 residues. DNA for the CDR3: TGTGCCAGCAGCCCTAGCGGGGGGGCGAGGAATGAGCAGTTCTTC. It codes for CASSPSGGARNEQFF.

V gene TRBV5-1 combines with J gene TRBJ1-1; the match to TRBD1 covers 7 bases. CDR3 length equals 14 residues. Germline V gives CDR1 SGHRS, CDR2 YFSETQ. After removal of 3 bases from V and 1 base from J, the junction contained 3 bases not matched to a gene. The CDR3 sequence is CASSSQGTNTEAFF. In DNA, the CDR3 is TGCGCCAGCAGCTCACAGGGGACGAACACTGAAGCTTTCTTT. Combining the CDR3 with reference TRBV5-1 and TRBJ1-1 gives the whole variable domain KAGVTQTPRYLIKTRGQQVTLSCSPISGHRSVSWYQQTPGQGLQFLFEYFSETQRNKGNFPGRFSGRQFSNSRSEMNVSTLELGDSALYLCASSSQGTNTEAFFGQGTRLTVV.

This clonotype was seen a few times. The chain employs TRBV12-3 or TRBV12-4 and TRBJ2-3; 7 bases are a match to TRBD2. The CDR3 loop spans 15 amino acids. Germline trimming cut 7 bases from V and 4 bases from J; bases unmatched to any gene: 11. The CDR3 sequence: CASNSAGAVSDTQYF. Written as DNA, the CDR3 is TGTGCCAGCAACTCGGCGGGAGCGGTTTCAGATACGCAGTATTTT.

The chain recombines TRBV29-1 with TRBJ2-2, with 8 bases identical to TRBD1. CDR1 SQVTM and CDR2 ANQGSEA come from the germline V gene. The ends lost 4 bases at V and 3 bases at J; junction bases unmatched: 4. This CDR3 comprises 14 residues. The CDR3 nucleotides read TGCAGCGTTGGCAGGGGGCTGGACACCGGGGAGCTGTTTTTT. Encoded protein: CSVGRGLDTGELFF.

The chain recombines TRBV5-5 with TRBJ2-2; 7 bases line up with TRBD1. The CDR3 has 16 amino acids. Germline lookup yields CDR1 SGHKS and CDR2 YYEKEE (reference sequence). After removal of 1 base from V and 3 bases from J, the junction contained 6 bases not matched to a gene. The CDR3 DNA is TGTGCCAGCAGCTTGTCCGTGACAGGGCACACCGGGGAGCTGTTTTTT. It codes for CASSLSVTGHTGELFF.

This clonotype was observed a few times. The chain employs TRBV28 and TRBJ2-6; the match to TRBD1 covers 7 bases. The V gene end was trimmed by 4 bases and the J gene end by 2 bases; junction bases not matched to a gene: 5. The germline CDR1 and CDR2 sequences are MDHEN and SYDVKM. The CDR3 is 16 amino acids. CDR3 protein: CASSSRQGTGANVLTF. The CDR3 DNA sequence: TGTGCCAGCAGTTCGCGACAGGGTACTGGGGCCAACGTCCTGACTTTC.

This clonotype was recorded at least ten times. The genes are TRBV20-1 and TRBJ2-7; no definite D call. V was clipped by 5 bases and J by 4 bases, with 15 bases between them. The germline CDR1 and CDR2 sequences are DFQATT and SNEGSKA (reference sequence). The CDR3 totals 13 residues. CDR3 in DNA: TGCAGTGCTTCAACAACTACCGGGTACGAGCAGTACTTC. This gives the protein CSASTTTGYEQYF.